Following are 8 T cell receptor beta chains from one sample sequenced in a study of blood T cell repertoires in COVID-19. The assay was immunoSEQ multiplex PCR, and TCRdb's table has in-frame clones only and misses some. The repertoire holds approximately 440,000 clones, with roughly 88% as singletons. Input material: peripheral blood. The receptors stem from a woman aged 50 to 60 with COVID-19, enrolled during active disease.

J is TRBJ2-7 and V is TRBV18; D possibly corresponds to TRBD1 (6 bases). V shed 5 bases and J shed 4 bases, with 18 bases lying between them. The CDR3 has 15 residues. CDR1 and CDR2 (germline): KGHSH, LQKENI. CDR3 loop: CASSYPRAQGYEQYF. CDR3 DNA sequence: TGTGCCAGCTCATACCCTAGGGCCCAGGGGTACGAGCAGTACTTC.

This chain connects TRBV6-5 to TRBJ1-6; D perhaps matches TRBD1 (6 bases). Trimming removed 6 bases from V and 6 bases from J, with 15 bases in between. Germline V gene lookup returns CDR1 MNHEY and CDR2 SVGAGI. CDR3 length: 15 residues. For the CDR3, the DNA is TGTGCCAGCAGCCTCACGGGACACGCTAATTCACCCCTCCACTTT. Translated, it gives CASSLTGHANSPLHF.

The rearrangement links TRBV30 to TRBJ1-6; 9 nucleotides align to TRBD1. The CDR3 sequence is 16 residues long. Germline V lookup: CDR1 GTSNPN, CDR2 SVGIG (reference sequence). Losses at the gene ends were 6 bases for V and 7 bases for J; bases not matched to a gene: 13. The DNA of the CDR3 is TGTGCCTGCCCCGACAGGGGGGGATTACGGAATTCACCCCTCCACTTT. This codes for CACPDRGGLRNSPLHF.

V and J are TRBV9 and TRBJ2-6; TRBD1 matches at 8 bases. Unmatched junction bases numbered 2, after V lost 1 base and J lost 2 bases. The CDR3 is 16 residues long. Germline assignment: CDR1 SGDLS and CDR2 YYNGEE. The CDR3 sequence is CASSVQGAAGANVLTF. The DNA for the CDR3 is TGTGCCAGCAGCGTACAGGGGGCGGCTGGGGCCAACGTCCTGACTTTC.

V usage is TRBV28 and J usage is TRBJ2-2; 7 bases line up with TRBD2. The CDR3 has 12 residues. Trimming removed 6 bases from V and 7 bases from J; junction bases left unmatched: 2. Per the germline V gene, CDR1 is MDHEN and CDR2 is SYDVKM. The CDR3 DNA follows: TGTGCCAGCAGCTCTAGCGGCGGGGAGCTGTTTTTT. Protein product: CASSSSGGELFF.

The sample holds a few counts of this clone. V and J are TRBV7-3 and TRBJ1-6, with D possibly being TRBD1 (5 bases). CDR1 is SGHTA and CDR2 is FQGTGA in the germline V gene. V dropped 2 bases and J dropped 10 bases, with 18 bases sitting between them. This CDR3 is built from 16 residues. The CDR3 bases are TGTGCCAGCAGCTTATTCGCGGGGCGCGCGGAATCACCCCTCCACTTT. Its protein is CASSLFAGRAESPLHF.

V gene TRBV24-1 combines with J gene TRBJ2-7; 7 bases are a match to TRBD1. Trimming at V came to 3 bases and at J to 2 bases, leaving 6 bases not matched to a gene. The CDR3 loop spans 15 amino acids. CDR1 is KGHDR and CDR2 is SFDVKD in the germline V gene. The chain's CDR3 is CATSDVGDRPYEQYF. CDR3 in DNA: TGTGCCACCAGTGATGTAGGGGACAGACCCTACGAGCAGTACTTC.

For the CDR3, the DNA is TGTGCCAGTAGTACCATCTCGGGACTAGCGGGGTCACCAGCCAAAAACATTCAGTACTTC. Translation: CASSTISGLAGSPAKNIQYF. The V call is TRBV19, the J call TRBJ2-4; TRBD2 matches at 13 bases. V was clipped by 4 bases and J by 0 bases; unmatched bases: 12. Germline lookup yields CDR1 LNHDA and CDR2 SQIVND (reference sequence). This CDR3 region has 20 residues. Looking up the rest from reference TRBV19 and TRBJ2-4 gives the full variable domain: DGGITQSPKYLFRKEGQNVTLSCEQNLNHDAMYWYRQDPGQGLRLIYYSQIVNDFQKGDIAEGYSVSREKKESFPLTVTSAQKNPTAFYLCASSTISGLAGSPAKNIQYFGAGTRLSVL.